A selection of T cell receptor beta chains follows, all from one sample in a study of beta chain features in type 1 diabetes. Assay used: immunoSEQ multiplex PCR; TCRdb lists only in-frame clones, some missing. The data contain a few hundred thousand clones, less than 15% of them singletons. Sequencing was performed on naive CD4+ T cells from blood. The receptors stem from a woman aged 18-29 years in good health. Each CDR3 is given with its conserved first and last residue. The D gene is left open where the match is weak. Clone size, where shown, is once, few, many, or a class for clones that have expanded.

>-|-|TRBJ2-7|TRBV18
TGTGCCAGCTCGCCGCCAGGGGCCTACTACGAGCAGTACTTC
CASSPPGAYYEQYF
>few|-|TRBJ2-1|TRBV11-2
TGTGCCAGCAGCTTAGGATTTGCAGCCTACAATGAGCAGTTCTTC
CASSLGFAAYNEQFF
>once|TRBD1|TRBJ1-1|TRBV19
TGTGCCAGTAGCGGGACAGGGGAAACTGAAGCTTTCTTT
CASSGTGETEAFF
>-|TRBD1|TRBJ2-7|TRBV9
TGTGCCAGCAGCCCGGGACAGGGGTACTACGAGCAGTACTTC
CASSPGQGYYEQYF
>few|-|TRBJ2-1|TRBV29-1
TGCAGCGGACTAGGAACCTACAATGAGCAGTTCTTC
CSGLGTYNEQFF
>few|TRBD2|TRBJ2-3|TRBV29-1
TGCAGCGTTGGAGGGTCTAGCGGGATGGGTGTGTTGGATACGCAGTATTTT
CSVGGSSGMGVLDTQYF
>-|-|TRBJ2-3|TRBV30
TGTGCCTGGGATTTCCTTACACCAACCCTCACAGATACGCAGTATTTT
CAWDFLTPTLTDTQYF
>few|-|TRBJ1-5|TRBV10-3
TGTGCCATCAGTGATGGGGGGAACCAGCATTTT
CAISDGGNQHF
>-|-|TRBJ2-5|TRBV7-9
TGTGCCAGCAGCTTCCTTTCGGACCAAGAGACCCAGTACTTC
CASSFLSDQETQYF
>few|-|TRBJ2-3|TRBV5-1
TGCGCCAGCAGCTTGGAGCGGCTCACAGATACGCAGTATTTT
CASSLERLTDTQYF
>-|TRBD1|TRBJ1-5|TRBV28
TGTGCCAGCAACACCGGACCCGACAGGGTGCGGCCCCAGCATTTT
CASNTGPDRVRPQHF
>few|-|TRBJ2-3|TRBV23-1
TGCGCCAGCAGTCAAGATAGCGGTCTCCCCACAGATACGCAGTATTTT
CASSQDSGLPTDTQYF
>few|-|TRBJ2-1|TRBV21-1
TGTGCCAGCAGCAATGGCGGGAGGGCCGAAGTTGAGCAGTTCTTC
CASSNGGRAEVEQFF
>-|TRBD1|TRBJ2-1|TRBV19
TGTGCCAGTAGTATGGGGACAGGGGGATACAATGAGCAGTTCTTC
CASSMGTGGYNEQFF
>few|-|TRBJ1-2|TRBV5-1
TGCGCCAGCAGCTTGGCCGGGAGACAGAACTATGGCTACACCTTC
CASSLAGRQNYGYTF
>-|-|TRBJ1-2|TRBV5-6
TGTGCCAGCAGCTTTCAGGGATATCTTGGCTACACCTTC
CASSFQGYLGYTF
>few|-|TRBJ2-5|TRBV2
TGTGCCAGCAGTTCCGAGGAGACCCAGTACTTC
CASSSEETQYF
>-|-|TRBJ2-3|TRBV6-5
TGTGCCAGCAGCCGGGGTAGCACAGATACGCAGTATTTT
CASSRGSTDTQYF
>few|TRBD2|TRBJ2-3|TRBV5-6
TGTGCCAGCAGCTTTAGCGGGAGTGATACGCAGTATTTT
CASSFSGSDTQYF
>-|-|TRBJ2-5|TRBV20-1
TGCAGTGCTAGGAGCCTCGAGACCCAGTACTTC
CSARSLETQYF
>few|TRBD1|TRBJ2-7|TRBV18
TGTGCCAGCTCACAAGACAGGGAGAGGTACGAGCAGTACTTC
CASSQDRERYEQYF
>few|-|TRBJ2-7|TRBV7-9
TGTGCCAGCAGCTTAAACAGGGGTCTAGCGGGCCTATACGAGCAGTACTTC
CASSLNRGLAGLYEQYF
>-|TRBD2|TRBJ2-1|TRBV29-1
TGCAGCGTTGCCCCCGGGAGGGCTTACAATGAGCAGTTCTTC
CSVAPGRAYNEQFF
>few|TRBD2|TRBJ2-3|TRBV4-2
TGTGCCAGCAGCCAGCCCTATAGCGGGAGGTTAGATACGCAGTATTTT
CASSQPYSGRLDTQYF
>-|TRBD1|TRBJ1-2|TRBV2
TGTGCCAGCAGTGAAAGGGGACAGTTCTATGGCTACACCTTC
CASSERGQFYGYTF
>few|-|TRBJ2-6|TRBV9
TGTGCCAGCAGCGTACAGGGCCCTGGGGCCAACGTCCTGACTTTC
CASSVQGPGANVLTF
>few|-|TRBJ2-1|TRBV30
TGTGCCTGGAGTCCGCCACGGGGTTGGATAGGGAATGAGCAGTTCTTC
CAWSPPRGWIGNEQFF
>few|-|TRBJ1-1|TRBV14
TGTGCCAGCAGCCAAGGGACAAGGCAAGTATGGACTGAAGCTTTCTTT
CASSQGTRQVWTEAFF